The 12 T cell receptor beta chains given below trace back to one sample, sequenced in a study of radiotherapy plus CTLA-4 blockade in lung cancer (dated by TCRdb to the late 2010s). Library creation used the immunoSEQ multiplex PCR assay. In TCRdb, the immuneACCESS table is reduced to in-frame sequences with V and J assigned. These tables do not hold every clone; where another copy was compared, an unresolved V gene accounts for under half, and the others remain unexplained. This sample holds tens of thousands of clones; around 69% were observed only once. Roughly 3.1% of the sample belongs to the ten largest clones. The material was peripheral blood, obtained from a patient treated with radiotherapy plus ipilimumab. The origin of the receptors is a human donor with non-small cell lung cancer who had a complete response to radiotherapy plus ipilimumab.

CDR3 protein: CASSLWGTRYEQYF. As DNA, the CDR3 is TGCGCCAGCAGCTTGTGGGGGACACGGTACGAGCAGTACTTC. The rearrangement joins TRBV5-1 to TRBJ2-7, with a tentative D call TRBD1 (6 bases). This CDR3 comprises 14 residues. Germline V gene lookup returns CDR1 SGHRS and CDR2 YFSETQ. With 1 base removed from V and 4 bases from J, the gap between germline ends came to 12 bases.

V and J are TRBV27 and TRBJ1-1; the D gene is possibly TRBD1 (6 bases). CDR1 MNHEY and CDR2 SMNVEV come from the germline V gene (reference sequence). The CDR3 runs 15 residues. V was trimmed by 6 bases and J by 1 base, leaving 15 bases between them. In DNA, the CDR3 is TGTGCCAGCAGACCCGGGACACCCAGGAACACTGAAGCTTTCTTT. Its translation is CASRPGTPRNTEAFF.

This rearrangement joins TRBV5-5 to TRBJ2-1; TRBD1 matches 7 bases. J gave up 4 bases and V 4 bases, and 8 bases lay outside the gene matches. CDR1 and CDR2 (germline): SGHKS, YYEKEE (reference sequence). The CDR3 covers 15 residues. As DNA, the CDR3 is TGTGCCAGCAGCCTGACAGGGCTCCCATACAATGAGCAGTTCTTC. This sequence encodes CASSLTGLPYNEQFF. Based on the CDR3 plus reference TRBV5-5 and TRBJ2-1, the full variable domain is DAGVTQSPTHLIKTRGQQVTLRCSPISGHKSVSWYQQVLGQGPQFIFQYYEKEERGRGNFPDRFSARQFPNYSSELNVNALLLGDSALYLCASSLTGLPYNEQFFGPGTRLTVL.

This clone was counted a single time. The gene calls are TRBV6-1 and TRBJ1-2; D is possibly TRBD1 (6 bases). This CDR3 comprises 15 residues. Germline CDR1 MNHNS, CDR2 SASEGT. Between the trimmed V and J ends, which lost 6 bases and 4 bases, there was a span of 18 bases. The CDR3 protein is CASSLDIGTSYGYTF. The CDR3 DNA follows: TGTGCCAGCAGCCTCGACATAGGGACAAGCTATGGCTACACCTTC.

The chain combines TRBV11-3 with TRBJ2-2; perhaps TRBD1 as D (6 bases). Per the germline V gene, CDR1 is SGHNT and CDR2 is YENEEA. This CDR3 has 16 residues. The germline V and J ends were trimmed by 1 base and 3 bases, with 12 bases remaining between them. The CDR3 nucleotides read TGTGCCAGCAGCTTAGGGGGGCTGGGGGACACCGGGGAGCTGTTTTTT. Translation: CASSLGGLGDTGELFF.

This chain links TRBV18 with TRBJ2-5; weak D call: TRBD2 (7 bases). This CDR3 region has 14 residues. Germline-derived CDR1 and CDR2 are KGHSH and LQKENI. Trimming stripped 2 bases from V and 5 bases from J, with 12 bases between. The CDR3: CASSPTGGTETQYF. CDR3 nucleotide sequence: TGTGCCAGCTCACCAACGGGGGGCACGGAGACCCAGTACTTC.

This clone was detected a few times. The J gene is TRBJ1-1, the V gene TRBV7-9; 7 bases align to TRBD1. CDR1 is SEHNR, CDR2 FQNEAQ, per germline (reference sequence). The CDR3 length is 15 residues. After removal of 5 bases from V and 2 bases from J, the junction contained 8 bases not matched to a gene. DNA for the CDR3: TGTGCCAGCAGCCTTACCGGGACAGCCAACACTGAAGCTTTCTTT. Its translation is CASSLTGTANTEAFF.

The chain carries TRBV7-2 and TRBJ2-3, with D tentatively TRBD1 (6 bases). This CDR3 region has 14 residues. Trimming shortened V by 7 bases and J by 7 bases, and 18 bases separated the two germline ends. Germline V gene lookup returns CDR1 SGHTA and CDR2 FQGNSA. This CDR3 is CASNIPGTRNTQYF. The CDR3 DNA reads as TGTGCCAGCAACATCCCCGGGACACGTAATACGCAGTATTTT. The variable domain in full, with the rest retrieved from reference TRBV7-2 and TRBJ2-3, is GAGVSQSPSNKVTEKGKDVELRCDPISGHTALYWYRQSLGQGLEFLIYFQGNSAPDKSGLPSDRFSAERTGGSVSTLTIQRTQQEDSAVYLCASNIPGTRNTQYFGPGTRLTVL.

The chain employs TRBV18 and TRBJ2-7; D uncertain. The CDR3 contains 13 residues. Deletions cut 6 bases from V and 7 bases from J, with 16 bases between. Per germline, CDR1 KGHSH and CDR2 LQKENI. The CDR3 DNA reads TGTGCCAGCTCCCCCCCCAATGCGGAGGAGCAGTACTTC. Translating it yields CASSPPNAEEQYF.

This clone was seen just once. The V gene is TRBV6-6, the J gene TRBJ2-7; possible D gene TRBD2, 6 bases. This CDR3 spans 14 amino acids. The V end was cut by 5 bases, the J end by 7 bases, with 18 bases between. Germline CDR1 and CDR2: MNHNY and SVGAGI (reference sequence). The CDR3 region is CASSRGIKTWEQYF. CDR3 coding DNA: TGTGCCAGCAGTCGGGGGATCAAGACTTGGGAGCAGTACTTC.

V gene TRBV19 combines with J gene TRBJ2-5; 11 nucleotides agree with TRBD1. The germline CDR1 and CDR2 sequences are LNHDA and SQIVND (reference sequence). This CDR3 region has 15 residues. J gave up 7 bases and V 6 bases, and 10 bases lay outside the gene matches. CDR3 in DNA: TGTGCCAGTAGGGAACTGGACAGGGGGCAGGGGACCCAGTACTTC. Translating it yields CASRELDRGQGTQYF. Full variable domain (remainder filled in from reference TRBV19 and TRBJ2-5): DGGITQSPKYLFRKEGQNVTLSCEQNLNHDAMYWYRQDPGQGLRLIYYSQIVNDFQKGDIAEGYSVSREKKESFPLTVTSAQKNPTAFYLCASRELDRGQGTQYFGPGTRLLVL.

The chain uses TRBV11-2 and TRBJ1-4; TRBD1 matches 9 bases. V trimming: 6 bases; J trimming: 0 bases; junction bases outside the gene matches: 8. This CDR3 is built from 17 residues. Germline-derived CDR1 and CDR2 are SGHAT and FQNNGV. CDR3 in amino acids: CASRRGQGRTTNEKLFF. CDR3 DNA: TGTGCCAGCAGGAGAGGACAGGGGCGAACAACTAATGAAAAACTGTTTTTT.